The 5 T cell receptor beta chains reported below all come from one sample, sequenced in a study of monozygotic twins with inflammatory bowel disease. No DNA is given; TCRdb re-called the 5' RACE reads and lists each CDR3 protein once. The clone table shows roughly 320,000 distinct CDR3 sequences, with the ten largest holding approximately 5.9%. The sample taken for sequencing was blood. All receptors derive from a human donor with ulcerative colitis or Crohn's disease, or a healthy co-twin of an affected twin (not recorded which).

The CDR3 here is CATSEGGLGNQPQHF. The rearrangement joins TRBV24-1 to TRBJ1-5; the TRBD1 assignment by TCRdb is unverifiable without DNA. The CDR3 has 15 residues. Germline CDR1 KGHDR, CDR2 SFDVKD.

This rearrangement joins TRBV6-1 to TRBJ2-7. The CDR3 extends over 14 amino acids. Per the germline V gene, CDR1 is MNHNS and CDR2 is SASEGT. The chain's CDR3 is CASREPGSSYEQYF.

The CDR3 loop reads CASSTHSGWESYNEQFF. The V gene is TRBV4-2, the J gene TRBJ2-1; TCRdb picks TRBD2, but there is no DNA to check that call. The CDR3 runs to 17 residues. Looked up from germline, CDR1 is LGHNA and CDR2 is YNFKEQ.

The chain carries TRBV4-3 and TRBJ2-1; TCRdb's assignment of TRBD2 cannot be checked, as there is no DNA. Germline-derived CDR1 and CDR2 are LGHNA and YSLEER. This CDR3 region has 17 residues. CDR3 region: CASSQVPTSGGNNEQFF.

The chain recombines TRBV2 with TRBJ2-3; TCRdb reports TRBD1, a call that lacks DNA to check it against. This CDR3 is built from 15 residues. Germline-derived CDR1 and CDR2 are SNHLY and FYNNEI. The CDR3 sequence is CASRDTTLATDTQYF.